This TCR beta chain was captured in a study of identical twins listed by TCRdb under 2016. The study in broad terms: To test whether fetal clonotypes persist, this study deep-sequenced TCR alpha and beta repertoires from monozygotic twins, from unrelated adults of various ages, and from cord blood. To rule out contamination, replicate twin experiments were performed at different times with different library preparation protocols.

The library was obtained by 5' RACE. Sequenced using an Illumina HiSeq 2000. Template switching introduced a universal primer binding site; the final cDNA contained a unique molecular identifier, enabling accurate counting of TCR cDNA molecules. First-strand cDNA for TCR alpha and beta chains was synthesized from specific primers in the conserved constant-segment region. To control for contamination, every cDNA library carried two barcodes: a SMART-Mk sample barcode plus Illumina barcodes. TruSeq adapter sequences and Illumina sample barcodes were added in two successive PCR steps. The Illumina HiSeq platform was used with custom primers to sequence TCR alpha and beta cDNA libraries. The study's processing was this. Raw reads were processed with MiGEC to extract unique molecular identifiers, and MiXCR was used to determine CDR3 positions. Recombination models were inferred per individual with the repgenHMM and IGoR tools using an EM algorithm. The analysis of shared clonotypes was done with the tcR package in R, with sharing normalized by the product of cloneset sizes. To study raw recombination free of thymic and clonal selection effects, out-of-frame nonproductive sequences were analyzed. TCRdb's own reprocessing of the public reads used fastp at Q25 and MiXCR and kept productive beta chains. Entries that share a CDR3 protein sequence are merged under the most common genes and DNA. For this entry, the V and J calls and clone size follow TCRdb and not the study's own pipeline. The table for this sample lists under 450,000 distinct CDR3 sequences; about 18% of them were counted only once. 9% to 15% of the sample is in the top ten clones.

Study-level results and caveats: Compared with coincidental sharing between unrelated individuals, out-of-frame TCR alpha sequences shared between twins showed an excess of sequences with low generation probability. Out-of-frame TCR alpha sharing in monozygotic twins was systematically underestimated by recombination models, whereas sharing between unrelated individuals was in agreement with the recombination models. Zero-insertion analyses could be partly confounded by invariant T cells such as MAIT and iNKT, though diverse VJ usage argued against such confounding for most clonotypes. Because the same donors could not be followed over many years, the conclusions depended on cross-sectional statistical analysis. Abundant cord blood beta clonotypes had fewer insertions, young adult naive repertoires showed a similar but weaker trend, and memory repertoires showed no such trend. The excess sharing between twins in beta out-of-frame sequences was weaker because fewer shared sequences reduced the signal-to-noise ratio.

Regarding this clonotype: There is no known antigen for this receptor. No quality values exist for individual bases; no much larger clone is one base distant.

Only healthy Caucasian donors were included. Three unrelated non-twin adults were additionally sequenced: a male aged 18 to 30, a male aged 50 to 60 and a female aged 50 to 60. Miltenyi CD45RO+ enrichment and human naive T-cell isolation kits were used to isolate memory (CD45RO+) and naive T cells from PBMC. CDR1 is given as SNHLY and CDR2 as FYNNEI, both from the germline V gene. From cysteine to phenylalanine, the CDR3 is 12 amino acids long. The CDR3 DNA has 36 bases and is translated from base 1. The germline V end is reduced by 7 bases and the J end by 6 bases; junction bases left unmatched: 5. The rearranged chain carries TRBV2 and TRBJ2-7; 8 nucleotides in the junction match TRBD1. The origin of this receptor is a man aged 50-60 years in good health. The sample was naive T cells sorted from blood. The cell subset or site label corresponds to: cells isolated with a human naive T-cell isolation kit. The nucleotide sequence is TGTGCCAGCAACAAAGGGACAGGCGAGCAGTACTTC. Translated, this is CASNKGTGEQYF.